This T cell receptor beta chain was profiled in a study of T-cell memory formation after mild COVID-19. Study details: The study found TCR clusters largely donor specific.

About this clonotype: What it recognizes is unknown.

Germline assignment: CDR1 SQVTM and CDR2 ANQGSEA. Trimming stripped 1 base from V and 3 bases from J, with 16 bases between. The CDR3 loop spans 15 amino acids. General study findings and limits: Certain responding clones were present in pre-infection memory, suggesting participation of cross-reactive memory. Later expanders leaned toward CD4+, whereas clones contracting from day 15 to 85 were balanced CD4/CD8.

TCRdb reanalysed the 5' RACE reads using MiXCR and keeps one entry per CDR3 protein. The sample consists of around 340,000 distinct CDR3 sequences, roughly an eighth of them appearing once. J is TRBJ2-7 and V is TRBV29-1; D is perhaps TRBD1 or TRBD2 (6 bases each). Material: PBMCs or a T cell subset sorted from them (not recorded which). The receptor was isolated from a man aged 18 to 29 who had mild COVID-19 (a few samples of this study predate the infection). Cell type and time point are not known. The CDR3 DNA is TGCAGCGTTGAAGGGGGGGCGGCTCCAGGCTACGAGCAGTACTTC. It translates to CSVEGGAAPGYEQYF.